This T cell receptor (beta chain) stems from a study of post-analysis software for immune sequencing data (dated by TCRdb to the mid-2010s). For the study in its entirety: Recorded disease courses included relapsing-remitting, secondary progressive and progressive-relapsing multiple sclerosis, with some patients lacking subtype annotation. The patient repertoires were compared against approximately twelve previously published healthy control repertoires obtained from donors aged 6 to 25 years. A subset of samples was prepared in parallel using single-end sample barcoding, then pooled and co-amplified after Illumina adapter ligation.

The library relied on PCR. Instrument on record: Illumina HiSeq 2500. To reduce PCR and sequencing biases, unique molecular identifiers were built into the TCR beta cDNA libraries. Roughly 500,000 cDNA molecules were obtained for every 1 to 10 million input T cells, so each molecule roughly corresponded to one T cell. The same protocol used for the earlier healthy control dataset was applied to prepare and sequence the patient libraries. Samples belonging to the same batch were prepared together, multiplexed and sequenced on a shared HiSeq lane. The authors' analysis ran thus. Raw barcoded reads were processed with MIGEC, discarding single-read molecular identifier groups before consensus assembly and CDR3 extraction. Clonotype tables were post-analysed with VDJtools, normalizing diversity by down-sampling all datasets to the smallest sample size. To correct batch-related cross-sample contamination, repertoire overlap clustering matched CDR3 amino acid sequences but not nucleotide sequences. TCRdb handled the public reads itself, with Q25 trimming in fastp and clone calling in MiXCR, and kept productive beta chains. Every entry covers one CDR3 protein and lists the most common genes and DNA from its rows. The authors' filters were not applied to this entry. The table for this sample lists roughly 800,000 distinct CDR3 sequences; 40% to 55% of them were counted only once. The biggest ten clones account for 4% to 5% of the sample.

Including cysteine and phenylalanine, the CDR3 has 17 amino acids. Only CDR3 DNA remains: 51 bases, in frame from the first base. V is trimmed back by 2 bases and J by 9 bases, and the junction contains 16 bases that no gene match accounts for. For CDR1 and CDR2, the germline V gene lists SGHTA and FQGTGA. Comment on this clonotype: This clone's antigen is unknown. Base qualities are not recorded, but no much larger clone differs from it by a single base.

General conclusions and limits of the study: The multiple sclerosis patient group was slightly younger than the control group. Strong co-clustering of samples prepared in the same batch was shown by direct clustering with F measure, prompting a batch-effect correction. Patients showed significantly higher frequencies than controls for several TRBV segments, among them TRBV5-6, TRBV5-1 and TRBV20-1. Compared with controls, multiple sclerosis patients had significantly lower normalized Chao1 diversity, a finding suggesting substantial peripheral T-cell clonal expansion.

To demonstrate the VDJtools post-analysis software, TCR beta repertoires were profiled from the peripheral blood of 13 young patients with multiple sclerosis. The multiple sclerosis patients were children and adolescents ranging in age from roughly 6 to 16 years. Input material: blood. This clonotype was obtained from a girl aged 5-17 years with multiple sclerosis. The sequence is built from TRBV7-3 and TRBJ2-1; 7 bases in between match TRBD2. The nucleotides read TGTGCCAGCAGCTTATTATCGGGAGTGGGAGGGCCGATTGAGCAGTTCTTC. Its protein product is CASSLLSGVGGPIEQFF. The entire variable domain, with the stretches around the CDR3 drawn from the reference TRBV7-3 and TRBJ2-1 proteins, is GAGVSQTPSNKVTEKGKYVELRCDPISGHTALYWYRQSLGQGPEFLIYFQGTGAADDSGLPNDRFFAVRPEGSVSTLKIQRTERGDSAVYLCASSLLSGVGGPIEQFFGPGTRLTVL.